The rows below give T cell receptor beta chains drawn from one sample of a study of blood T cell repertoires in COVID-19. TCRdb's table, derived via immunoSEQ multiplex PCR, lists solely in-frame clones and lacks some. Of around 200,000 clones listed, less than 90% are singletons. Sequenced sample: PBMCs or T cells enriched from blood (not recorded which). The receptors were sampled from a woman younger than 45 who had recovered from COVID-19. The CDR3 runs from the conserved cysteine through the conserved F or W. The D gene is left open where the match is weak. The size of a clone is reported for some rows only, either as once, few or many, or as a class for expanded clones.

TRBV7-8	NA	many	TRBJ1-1	CASSDRRRGNTEAFF	TGTGCCAGCAGTGACCGCCGCCGCGGGAACACTGAAGCTTTCTTT
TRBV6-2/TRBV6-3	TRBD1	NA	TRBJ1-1	CASSALTGAVTEAFF	TGTGCCAGCAGCGCACTTACAGGGGCGGTCACTGAAGCTTTCTTT
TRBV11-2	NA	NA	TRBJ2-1	CASTKAGRVMQFF	TGTGCCAGCACAAAAGCTGGCAGGGTGATGCAGTTCTTC
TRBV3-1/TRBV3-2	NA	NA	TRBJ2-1	CASSPTFTYNEQFF	TGTGCCAGCAGCCCTACGTTCACTTACAATGAGCAGTTCTTC
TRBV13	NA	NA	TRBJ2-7	CASSLVPNSYEQYF	TGTGCCAGCAGCTTAGTTCCTAACTCCTACGAGCAGTACTTC
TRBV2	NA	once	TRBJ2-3	CASMGWGVPSTDTQYF	TGTGCCAGCATGGGATGGGGGGTCCCTAGCACAGATACGCAGTATTTT
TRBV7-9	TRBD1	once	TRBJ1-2	CASSPEQGRSGGYTF	TGTGCCAGCAGCCCAGAACAGGGGAGGAGTGGTGGCTACACCTTC
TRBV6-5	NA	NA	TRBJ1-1	CASSPRRNTEAFF	TGTGCCAGCAGCCCCAGGCGGAACACTGAAGCTTTCTTT
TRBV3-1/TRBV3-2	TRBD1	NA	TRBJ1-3	CASRPRGQGRGNTIYF	TGTGCCAGCAGACCTAGAGGACAGGGACGGGGAAACACCATATATTTT
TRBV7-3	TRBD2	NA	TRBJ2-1	CASSPSSGGGSYNEQFF	TGTGCCAGCAGCCCCTCTAGCGGGGGGGGGTCCTACAATGAGCAGTTCTTC
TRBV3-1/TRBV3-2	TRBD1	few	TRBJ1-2	CASSGSGGYGYTF	TGTGCCAGCAGCGGATCAGGGGGCTATGGCTACACCTTC
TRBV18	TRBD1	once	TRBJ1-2	CASSGQEVRGYTF	TGTGCCAGCTCAGGACAGGAGGTGCGTGGCTACACCTTC
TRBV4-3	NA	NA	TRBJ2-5	CASSQDRRGGQETQYF	TGCGCCAGCAGCCAAGATCGGAGGGGCGGACAAGAGACCCAGTACTTC
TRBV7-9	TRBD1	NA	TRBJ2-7	CASSFGQGGTYEQYF	TGTGCCAGCAGCTTCGGACAGGGGGGAACCTACGAGCAGTACTTC
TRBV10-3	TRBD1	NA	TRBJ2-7	CAISERQGSYEQYF	TGTGCCATCAGTGAGCGACAGGGCTCCTACGAGCAGTACTTC
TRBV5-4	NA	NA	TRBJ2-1	CASSLEPTTYNEQFF	TGTGCCAGCAGCTTGGAGCCAACTACCTACAATGAGCAGTTCTTC
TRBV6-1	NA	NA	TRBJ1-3	CASSEEGAGNTIYF	TGTGCCAGCAGTGAAGAGGGGGCTGGAAACACCATATATTTT
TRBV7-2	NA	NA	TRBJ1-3	CASSPQSDSSGNTIYF	TGTGCCAGCAGCCCCCAATCAGACAGCTCTGGAAACACCATATATTTT
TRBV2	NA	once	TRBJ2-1	CASSEFIEQFF	TGTGCCAGCAGTGAATTCATTGAGCAGTTCTTC
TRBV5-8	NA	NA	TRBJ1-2	CASSLAGGSPGYTF	TGTGCCAGCAGCTTGGCTGGGGGGTCTCCTGGCTACACCTTC
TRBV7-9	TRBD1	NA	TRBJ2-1	CASSLRDRVLDEQFF	TGTGCCAGCAGCTTACGGGACAGGGTTTTGGATGAGCAGTTCTTC
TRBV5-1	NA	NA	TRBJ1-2	CASGDNNYGYTF	TGCGCCAGCGGGGACAACAACTATGGCTACACCTTC
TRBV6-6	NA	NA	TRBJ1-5	CASSYGRSQPQHF	TGTGCCAGCAGTTATGGCCGAAGTCAGCCCCAGCATTTT
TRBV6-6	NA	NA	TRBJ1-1	CASSSRGLYTEAFF	TGTGCCAGCAGTTCCAGGGGTTTATACACTGAAGCTTTCTTT
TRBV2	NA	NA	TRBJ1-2	CASRKRGRVEDGYTF	TGTGCCAGCAGGAAGCGGGGGAGGGTTGAGGATGGCTACACCTTC
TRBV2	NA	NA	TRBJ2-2	CASSEVTNTGELFF	TGTGCCAGCTCGGAGGTAACGAACACCGGGGAGCTGTTTTTT
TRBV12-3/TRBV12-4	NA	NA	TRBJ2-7	CASSQRGYEQYF	TGTGCCAGCAGTCAGAGAGGCTACGAGCAGTACTTC
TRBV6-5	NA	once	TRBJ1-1	CASSPGGTEAFF	TGTGCCAGCAGTCCTGGGGGGACTGAAGCTTTCTTT
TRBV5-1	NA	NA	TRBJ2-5	CASSVQDSRQETQYF	TGCGCCAGCAGCGTACAGGACAGTCGGCAAGAGACCCAGTACTTC
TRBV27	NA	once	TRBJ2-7	CASSFAPTAYEQYF	TGTGCCAGCAGTTTCGCCCCAACAGCTTACGAGCAGTACTTC
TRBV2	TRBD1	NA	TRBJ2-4	CASSDETGVTLNIQYF	TGTGCCAGCAGTGACGAGACAGGGGTTACTTTAAACATTCAGTACTTC
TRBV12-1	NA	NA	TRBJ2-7	CASSYPAGGTYEQYF	TGTGCCAGCAGCTACCCGGCGGGGGGAACCTACGAGCAGTACTTC
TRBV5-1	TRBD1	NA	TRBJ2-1	CASSSVTGGDTYYNEQFF	TGCGCCAGCAGCTCAGTGACAGGGGGTGACACTTACTACAATGAGCAGTTCTTC
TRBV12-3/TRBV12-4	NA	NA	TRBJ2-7	CASSLRNRYEQYF	TGTGCCAGCAGTTTGAGAAACAGGTACGAGCAGTACTTC
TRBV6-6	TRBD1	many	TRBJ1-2	CASSLIGTGASNYGYTF	TGTGCCAGCAGTCTAATCGGGACAGGGGCCTCTAACTATGGCTACACCTTC
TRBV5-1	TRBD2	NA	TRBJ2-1	CASSPAGGFHEQFF	TGCGCCAGCAGCCCAGCGGGGGGGTTTCATGAGCAGTTCTTC
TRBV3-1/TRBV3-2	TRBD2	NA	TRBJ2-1	CASSQNKTSGGRGYRVNEQFF	TGTGCCAGCAGCCAAAACAAGACTAGCGGGGGACGGGGGTACAGGGTTAATGAGCAGTTCTTC
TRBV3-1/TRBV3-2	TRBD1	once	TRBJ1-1	CASSQNDRVGEAFF	TGTGCCAGCAGCCAAAACGACAGGGTTGGTGAAGCTTTCTTT
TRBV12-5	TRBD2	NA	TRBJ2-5	CASGTTYGGEETQYF	TGTGCTAGTGGCACAACCTACGGGGGGGAAGAGACCCAGTACTTC
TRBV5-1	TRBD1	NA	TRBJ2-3	CASREGTGGTDTQYF	TGCGCCAGCAGGGAAGGGACAGGGGGCACAGATACGCAGTATTTT
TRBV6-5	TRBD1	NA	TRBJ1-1	CASSLQGLPTEAFF	TGTGCCAGCAGTCTACAGGGGCTTCCCACTGAAGCTTTCTTT
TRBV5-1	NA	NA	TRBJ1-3	CASSPLESGNTIYF	TGCGCCAGCAGCCCCCTAGAGTCTGGAAACACCATATATTTT